The 22 T cell receptor beta chains reported below all come from one sample, sequenced in a study of blood T cell repertoires in COVID-19. Sequenced by immunoSEQ multiplex PCR; TCRdb stores in-frame clones only, minus some. The data show 150,000 or so clones, roughly nine tenths seen once. Material: peripheral blood. The receptors shown here come from a woman aged 70-85 years with acute or convalescent COVID-19.

The chain uses TRBV10-3 and TRBJ1-1; D unresolved. CDR1 and CDR2 (germline): ENHRY, SYGVKD. Trimming pared 4 bases from V and 4 bases from J, leaving 13 bases between. This CDR3 comprises 14 residues. CDR3 sequence reads: CAISVGNQPTEAFF. In nucleotides, the CDR3 is TGTGCCATCAGTGTGGGCAATCAGCCCACTGAAGCTTTCTTT.

The V gene is TRBV7-2, the J gene TRBJ2-4; 7 bases match TRBD1. Germline CDR1 is SGHTA and CDR2 is FQGNSA. Unmatched junction bases numbered 2, after V lost 0 bases and J lost 0 bases. The CDR3 has 16 residues. The CDR3 bases are TGTGCCAGCAGCTTAGCAGGGGGCTTAGCCAAAAACATTCAGTACTTC. Amino acid sequence: CASSLAGGLAKNIQYF.

This clone was seen once. The chain employs TRBV7-6 and TRBJ2-2; 10 bases fit TRBD2. V lost 2 bases and J lost 3; bases outside the gene matches: 12. Per germline, CDR1 SGHVS and CDR2 FNYEAQ. The length of the CDR3 is 19 residues. CDR3 sequence reads: CASSLQGAGLALYTGELFF. The CDR3 DNA sequence: TGTGCCAGCAGCTTACAAGGAGCGGGACTAGCGTTATACACCGGGGAGCTGTTTTTT. The whole variable domain, remainder taken from reference TRBV7-6 and TRBJ2-2, is GAGVSQSPRYKVTKRGQDVALRCDPISGHVSLYWYRQALGQGPEFLTYFNYEAQQDKSGLPNDRFSAERPEGSISTLTIQRTEQRDSAMYRCASSLQGAGLALYTGELFFGEGSRLTVL.

V is TRBV9 and J is TRBJ1-2, with TRBD1 matching 7 bases. The CDR3 loop spans 15 amino acids. Losses at the gene ends were 4 bases for V and 3 bases for J; bases not matched to a gene: 9. Germline V gene data show CDR1 as SGDLS and CDR2 as YYNGEE. CDR3 nucleotides: TGTGCCAGCAGCCCAACAGACAGGGATCACTATGGCTACACCTTC. Translated: CASSPTDRDHYGYTF. Full variable domain (outside the CDR3, taken from reference TRBV9 and TRBJ1-2): DSGVTQTPKHLITATGQRVTLRCSPRSGDLSVYWYQQSLDQGLQFLIQYYNGEERAKGNILERFSAQQFPDLHSELNLSSLELGDSALYFCASSPTDRDHYGYTFGSGTRLTVV.

A single count supports this clone. The genes are TRBV19 and TRBJ2-5; D may be TRBD1 (5 bases). Germline V lookup: CDR1 LNHDA, CDR2 SQIVND (reference sequence). This CDR3 has 15 residues. Trimming removed 3 bases at V and 2 bases at J, with 13 bases between. CDR3 sequence (DNA): TGTGCCAGTAGTATTCATGTTGGGGCACAAGAGACCCAGTACTTC. Encoded protein: CASSIHVGAQETQYF.

CDR3 nucleotides: TGTGCCAGCGCACGTGGGTACGCTAGCTCTGGGGCCAACGTCCTGACTTTC. Translated, it gives CASARGYASSGANVLTF. The V gene is TRBV7-8, the J gene TRBJ2-6; no clear D. Between the trimmed V and J ends, which lost 8 bases and 0 bases, there was a span of 17 bases. Germline V gene lookup returns CDR1 SGHVS and CDR2 FQNEAQ. CDR3 size: 17 residues.

J is TRBJ1-5 and V is TRBV7-2, with D possibly matching TRBD1 (6 bases). The germline V gene encodes CDR1 SGHTA and CDR2 FQGNSA. The CDR3 is made up of 13 amino acids. Trimming stripped 3 bases from V and 5 bases from J, with 8 bases between. DNA of the CDR3: TGTGCCAGCAGCTTCAGGGGTGATCAGCCCCAGCATTTT. As protein: CASSFRGDQPQHF.

As concerns this clone: One end of the junction is discordant with germline, which a read error may explain. J is TRBJ2-7 and V is TRBV6-5, with D uncertain. CDR3 length: 15 residues. CDR1 is MNHEY, CDR2 SVGAGI, per germline. This CDR3 reads CVSSYKWATTYEQYF. The CDR3 DNA reads TGTGTCAGCAGTTACAAGTGGGCCACGACCTACGAGCAGTACTTC.

This sequence joins TRBV4-3 and TRBJ1-1; 7 nucleotides match TRBD1. With 0 bases clipped from V and 5 bases from J, the junction kept 6 bases outside the gene matches. Germline V gene lookup returns CDR1 LGHNA and CDR2 YSLEER. CDR3 length equals 15 residues. The chain's CDR3 is CASSQDRGAQTEAFF. DNA for the CDR3: TGCGCCAGCAGCCAAGACAGGGGGGCGCAAACTGAAGCTTTCTTT.

The V and J genes are TRBV4-2 and TRBJ2-5; TRBD1 matches 8 bases. Germline assignment: CDR1 LGHNA and CDR2 YNFKEQ. V trimming: 0 bases; J trimming: 7 bases; junction bases outside the gene matches: 10. The CDR3 runs 16 residues. The DNA for the CDR3 is TGTGCCAGCAGCCAAGATCGGCAGGGGGCGCAGGGGACCCAGTACTTC. This codes for CASSQDRQGAQGTQYF.

The J gene is TRBJ1-4, the V gene TRBV4-1; 10 bases are shared with TRBD1. Looked up from germline, CDR1 is MGHRA and CDR2 is YSYEKL. The CDR3 covers 15 residues. The trim removed 0 bases at V and 7 bases at J, leaving 2 bases unmatched. In DNA form, the CDR3 reads TGCGCCAGCAGCCAAGATGGGACAGGGGTTGAAAAACTGTTTTTT. This translates into CASSQDGTGVEKLFF.

Only a few counts were recorded for this clone. The gene calls are TRBV30 and TRBJ1-5, with D tentatively TRBD1 (6 bases). Trimming pared 2 bases from V and 0 bases from J, leaving 14 bases between. Germline V gene lookup returns CDR1 GTSNPN and CDR2 SVGIG (reference sequence). CDR3 length equals 16 residues. CDR3 bases: TGTGCCTGGAGTCTGGGGACACTGTATAGCAATCAGCCCCAGCATTTT. Encoded protein: CAWSLGTLYSNQPQHF.

This clone was seen a single time. CDR3 in DNA: TGTGCCAGCTCAACAACCGGGACAGGGAATGAGCAGTTCTTC. It encodes CASSTTGTGNEQFF. The V call is TRBV18, the J call TRBJ2-1; 9 nucleotides align to TRBD1. CDR3 size: 14 residues. Germline V lookup: CDR1 KGHSH, CDR2 LQKENI. With 5 bases clipped from V and 7 bases from J, the junction kept 6 bases outside the gene matches.

This chain joins TRBV7-9 and TRBJ1-6; 8 bases map to TRBD1. The CDR3 runs to 15 residues. J lost 7 bases, V lost 5 bases, and 7 bases had no gene match. CDR1 and CDR2 from the germline V gene are SEHNR and FQNEAQ (reference sequence). CDR3 coding DNA: TGTGCCAGCAGCACAGGCGGGACAGGCAATTCACCCCTCCACTTT. This encodes CASSTGGTGNSPLHF. Combining the CDR3 with reference TRBV7-9 and TRBJ1-6 gives the whole variable domain DTGVSQNPRHKITKRGQNVTFRCDPISEHNRLYWYRQTLGQGPEFLTYFQNEAQLEKSRLLSDRFSAERPKGSFSTLEIQRTEQGDSAMYLCASSTGGTGNSPLHFGNGTRLTVT.

This sequence joins TRBV5-1 and TRBJ2-5; possible D gene TRBD2, 7 bases. Germline CDR1 and CDR2: SGHRS and YFSETQ. The ends were cut back, 1 base at V and 4 bases at J, with 14 bases in the middle. The CDR3 is made up of 15 amino acids. CDR3 DNA: TGCGCCAGCAGCTTGAACCCGGGGGGCGCAGAGACCCAGTACTTC. Translated, it gives CASSLNPGGAETQYF.

This chain uses TRBV24-1 with TRBJ1-5; D call uncertain. V lost 4 bases to trimming and J lost 4 bases, with 4 bases between them. The CDR3 has 12 residues. Germline CDR1 and CDR2: KGHDR and SFDVKD. CDR3 nucleotide sequence: TGTGCCACCAGTGAACAAAATCAGCCCCAGCATTTT. Its translation: CATSEQNQPQHF.

The chain couples TRBV10-3 to TRBJ2-7; no definite D call. This CDR3 has 11 residues. CDR1 ENHRY and CDR2 SYGVKD come from the germline V gene. Trimming stripped 4 bases from V and 6 bases from J, with 7 bases between. The CDR3 DNA sequence: TGTGCCATCAGTGGTTACTCCGAGCAGTACTTC. Translating it yields CAISGYSEQYF.

The gene calls are TRBV29-1 and TRBJ2-3; D not certain. CDR3 length equals 12 residues. Per the germline V gene, CDR1 is SQVTM and CDR2 is ANQGSEA. CDR3 nucleotides: TGCAGTATTCTGGGCAGCCCAGATACGCAGTATTTT. Its translation is CSILGSPDTQYF.

This chain links TRBV18 with TRBJ1-1; a possible D gene is TRBD1 (5 bases). This CDR3 spans 16 amino acids. Trimming took 1 base from V and 3 from J, leaving 15 bases between them. Per germline, CDR1 KGHSH and CDR2 LQKENI. CDR3 region: CASSPQTGHGDTEAFF. The CDR3 DNA reads as TGTGCCAGCTCACCACAAACAGGCCATGGGGACACTGAAGCTTTCTTT.

V gene TRBV6-1 combines with J gene TRBJ1-1, with 8 bases matching TRBD1. V was clipped by 2 bases and J by 7 bases; unmatched bases: 6. This CDR3 contains 14 residues. CDR1 MNHNS and CDR2 SASEGT come from the germline V gene. The CDR3 nucleotides are TGTGCCAGCAGTGAACAGGGGGCATGGGTTGAAGCTTTCTTT. This translates into CASSEQGAWVEAFF.

The chain couples TRBV6-2 or TRBV6-3 to TRBJ2-3; unclear D gene. The V end was cut by 5 bases, the J end by 4 bases, with 7 bases between. This CDR3 is built from 12 residues. Germline V gene data show CDR1 as MNHEY and CDR2 as SVGEGT. CDR3 nucleotide sequence: TGTGCCAGCAGTCCGTTCTCAGATACGCAGTATTTT. It translates to CASSPFSDTQYF.

The chain has TRBV6-2 or TRBV6-3 and TRBJ2-1; 16 nucleotides align to TRBD2. The V and J ends lost 3 bases and 0 bases, in that order; junction bases with no gene match: 8. The CDR3 is made up of 20 amino acids. Germline V gene data show CDR1 as MNHEY and CDR2 as SVGEGT. CDR3 region: CASSYTGLAGGLSSYNEQFF. CDR3 nucleotides: TGTGCCAGCAGTTATACGGGACTAGCGGGGGGGTTGAGCTCCTACAATGAGCAGTTCTTC.